This TCR beta chain was obtained from a study of cytomegalovirus exposure and HLA in healthy donors. Whole-study results and caveats: In the analysis, some V segments, TRBV6-2 and TRBV6-3 included, were excluded as indistinguishable. Later examination showed HLA-associated TCR beta chains had greater clonal expansion than equally common others.

60 Vbeta and 13 Jbeta primers were used in PCR. Generated by immunoSEQ multiplex PCR, the TCRdb table keeps only in-frame clones and is missing some. Of around 130,000 clones listed, 70% to 75% are singletons. J lost 5 bases, V lost 4 bases, and 10 bases had no gene match. The CDR3 is made up of 15 amino acids. Germline V lookup: CDR1 SGHDN, CDR2 FVKESK. Regarding this clone: Its specificity is unknown.

The sequenced sample consisted of PBMCs. The sequence came from a woman in her 40s in good health and CMV-seropositive. The chain is built from TRBV14 and TRBJ2-5; 7 nucleotides agree with TRBD2. CDR3 loop: CASSPRLVGGETQYF. For the CDR3, the DNA is TGTGCCAGCAGCCCGCGACTAGTCGGGGGGGAGACCCAGTACTTC.